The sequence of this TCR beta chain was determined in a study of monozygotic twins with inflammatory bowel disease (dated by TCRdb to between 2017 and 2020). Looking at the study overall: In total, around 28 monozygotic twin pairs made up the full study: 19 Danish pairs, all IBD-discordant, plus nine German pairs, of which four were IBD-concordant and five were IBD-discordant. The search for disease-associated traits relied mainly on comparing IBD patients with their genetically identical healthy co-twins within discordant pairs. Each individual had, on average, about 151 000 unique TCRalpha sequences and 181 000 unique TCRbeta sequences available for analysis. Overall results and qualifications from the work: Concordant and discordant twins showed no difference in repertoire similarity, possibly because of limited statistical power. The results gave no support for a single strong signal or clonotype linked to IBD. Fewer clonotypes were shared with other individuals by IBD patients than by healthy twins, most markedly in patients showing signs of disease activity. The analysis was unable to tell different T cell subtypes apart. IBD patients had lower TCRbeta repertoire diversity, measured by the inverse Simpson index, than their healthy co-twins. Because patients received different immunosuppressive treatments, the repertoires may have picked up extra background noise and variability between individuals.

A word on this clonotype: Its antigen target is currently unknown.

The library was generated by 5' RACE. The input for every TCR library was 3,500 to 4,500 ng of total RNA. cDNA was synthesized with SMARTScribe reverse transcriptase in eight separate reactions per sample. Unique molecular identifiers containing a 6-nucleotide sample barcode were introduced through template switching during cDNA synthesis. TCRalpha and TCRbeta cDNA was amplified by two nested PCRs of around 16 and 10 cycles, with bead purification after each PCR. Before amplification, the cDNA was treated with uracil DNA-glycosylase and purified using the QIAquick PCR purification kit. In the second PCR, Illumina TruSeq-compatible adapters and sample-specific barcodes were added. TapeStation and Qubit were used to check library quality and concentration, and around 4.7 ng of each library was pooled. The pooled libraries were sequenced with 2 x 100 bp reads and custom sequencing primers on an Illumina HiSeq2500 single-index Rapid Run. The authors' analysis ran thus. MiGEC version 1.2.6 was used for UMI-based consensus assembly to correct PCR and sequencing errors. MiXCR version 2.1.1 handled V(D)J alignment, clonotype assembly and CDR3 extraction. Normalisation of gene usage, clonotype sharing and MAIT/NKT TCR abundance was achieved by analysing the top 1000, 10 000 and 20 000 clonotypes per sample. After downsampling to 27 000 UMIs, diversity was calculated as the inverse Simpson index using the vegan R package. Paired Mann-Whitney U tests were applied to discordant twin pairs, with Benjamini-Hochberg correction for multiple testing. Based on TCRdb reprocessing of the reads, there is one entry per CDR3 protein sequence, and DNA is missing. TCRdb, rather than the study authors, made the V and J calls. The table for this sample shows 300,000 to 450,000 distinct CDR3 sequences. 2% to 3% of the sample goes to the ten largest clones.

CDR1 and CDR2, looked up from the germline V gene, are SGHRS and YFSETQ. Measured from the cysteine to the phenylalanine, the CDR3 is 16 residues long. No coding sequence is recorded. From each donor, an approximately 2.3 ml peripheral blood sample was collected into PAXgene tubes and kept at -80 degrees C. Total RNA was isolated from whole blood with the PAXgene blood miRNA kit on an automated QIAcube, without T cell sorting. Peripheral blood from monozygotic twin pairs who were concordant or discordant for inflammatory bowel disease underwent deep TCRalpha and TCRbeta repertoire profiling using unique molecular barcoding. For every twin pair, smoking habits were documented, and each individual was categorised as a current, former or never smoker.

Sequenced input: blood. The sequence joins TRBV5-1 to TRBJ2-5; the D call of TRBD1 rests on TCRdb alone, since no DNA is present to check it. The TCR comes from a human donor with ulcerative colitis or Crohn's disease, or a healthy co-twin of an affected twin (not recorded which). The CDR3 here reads CASSLVLTGIGETQYF.